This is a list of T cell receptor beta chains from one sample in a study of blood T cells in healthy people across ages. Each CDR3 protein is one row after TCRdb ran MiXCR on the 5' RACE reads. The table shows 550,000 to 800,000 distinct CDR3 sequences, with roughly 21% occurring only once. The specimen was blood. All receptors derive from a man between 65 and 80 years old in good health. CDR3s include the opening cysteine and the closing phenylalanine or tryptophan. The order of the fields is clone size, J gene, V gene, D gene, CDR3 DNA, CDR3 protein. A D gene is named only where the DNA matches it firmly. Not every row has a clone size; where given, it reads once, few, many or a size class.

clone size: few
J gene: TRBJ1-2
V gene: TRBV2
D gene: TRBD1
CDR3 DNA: TGTGCCAGCAGTGAAGCCCGGACAGGGGCGAACTATGGCTACACCTTC
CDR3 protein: CASSEARTGANYGYTF

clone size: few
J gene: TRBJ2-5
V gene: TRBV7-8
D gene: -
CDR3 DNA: TGTGCCGGCAGCCAAGTTCGGGAACAAGAGACCCAGTACTTC
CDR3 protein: CAGSQVREQETQYF

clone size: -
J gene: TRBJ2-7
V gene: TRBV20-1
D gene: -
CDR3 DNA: TGCAGTGCTAGAGATTGGGGCGTGAGCTACGAGCAGTACTTC
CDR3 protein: CSARDWGVSYEQYF

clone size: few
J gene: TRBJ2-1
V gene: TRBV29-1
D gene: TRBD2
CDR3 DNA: TGCAGCGTCGAGGGTTGGTTGCTAGCGGAGAGCTCCTACAATGAGCAGTTCTTC
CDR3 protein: CSVEGWLLAESSYNEQFF

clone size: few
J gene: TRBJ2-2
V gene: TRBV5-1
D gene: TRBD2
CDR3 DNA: TGCGCCAGCAGCTTGTTACTAGCGGGAGGCGGTGGCACCGGGGAGCTGTTTTTT
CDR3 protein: CASSLLLAGGGGTGELFF

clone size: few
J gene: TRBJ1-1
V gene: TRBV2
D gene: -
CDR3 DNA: TGTGCCAGCACCAATAAGGACGGGGGCACTGAAGCTTTCTTT
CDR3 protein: CASTNKDGGTEAFF

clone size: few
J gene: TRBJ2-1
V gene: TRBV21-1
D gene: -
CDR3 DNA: TGTGCCAGCAGCAAAATTGACAGGGGGCCTCATTCGCCGTTCTTC
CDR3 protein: CASSKIDRGPHSPFF

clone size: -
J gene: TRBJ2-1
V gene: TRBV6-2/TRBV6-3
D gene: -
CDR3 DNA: TGTGCCAGCAGAAGAACCGGGACATTCAATGAGCAGTTCTTC
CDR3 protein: CASRRTGTFNEQFF

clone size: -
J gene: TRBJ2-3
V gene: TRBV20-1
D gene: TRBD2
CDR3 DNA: TGCAGTGCTAGAGATATCGGGGGAGGGCCAATGCAGTATTTT
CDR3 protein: CSARDIGGGPMQYF

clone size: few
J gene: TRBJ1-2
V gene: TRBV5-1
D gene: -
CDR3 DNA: TGCGCCAGCAGCCCCGGCGGAGGGGTGAAAGGCTACACCTTC
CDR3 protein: CASSPGGGVKGYTF

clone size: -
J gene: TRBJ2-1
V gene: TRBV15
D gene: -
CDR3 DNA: TGTGCCACCAGCAGACGAACTAGCAGATTTTTTGATGAGCAGTTCTTC
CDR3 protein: CATSRRTSRFFDEQFF

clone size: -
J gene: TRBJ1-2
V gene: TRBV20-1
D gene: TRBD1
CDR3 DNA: TGCAGTGCTAGAGATGCCAGCGGGACAGGGGGCCGAAAATATGGCTACACCTTC
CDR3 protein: CSARDASGTGGRKYGYTF

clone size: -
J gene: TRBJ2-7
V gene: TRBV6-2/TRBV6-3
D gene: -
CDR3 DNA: TGTGCCAGCAGTTACTCCGCGACTGGCTACGAGCAGTACTTC
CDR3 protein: CASSYSATGYEQYF

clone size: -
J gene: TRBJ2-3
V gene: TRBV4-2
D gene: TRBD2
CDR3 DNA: TGTGCCAGCAGCCAAGGAGCGGGAGTTGGAGATACGCAGTATTTT
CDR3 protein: CASSQGAGVGDTQYF

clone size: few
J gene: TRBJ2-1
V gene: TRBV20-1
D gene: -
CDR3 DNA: TGCAGTGCTAGAGGACTATCCCATGAGCAGTTCTTC
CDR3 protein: CSARGLSHEQFF

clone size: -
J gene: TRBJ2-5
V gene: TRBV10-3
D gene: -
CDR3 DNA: TGTGCCATCAGTGAGATCAGGGTTGGGGGACGGGAGACCCAGTACTTC
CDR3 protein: CAISEIRVGGRETQYF

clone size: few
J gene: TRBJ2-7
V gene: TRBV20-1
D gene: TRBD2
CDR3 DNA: TGCAGTGCTAGAGTTAGCGGGAGGGCCAAGATCTCCTACGAGCAGTACTTC
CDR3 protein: CSARVSGRAKISYEQYF

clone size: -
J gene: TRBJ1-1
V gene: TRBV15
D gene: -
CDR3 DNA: TGTGCCACCAGCAGAGATCGAGGATCTGGGGGAAACACTGAAGCTTTCTTT
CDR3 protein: CATSRDRGSGGNTEAFF

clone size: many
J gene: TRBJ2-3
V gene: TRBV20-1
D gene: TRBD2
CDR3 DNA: TGCAGTGCAAGACTAGCGGGAGTGAGAGATACGCAGTATTTT
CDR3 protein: CSARLAGVRDTQYF